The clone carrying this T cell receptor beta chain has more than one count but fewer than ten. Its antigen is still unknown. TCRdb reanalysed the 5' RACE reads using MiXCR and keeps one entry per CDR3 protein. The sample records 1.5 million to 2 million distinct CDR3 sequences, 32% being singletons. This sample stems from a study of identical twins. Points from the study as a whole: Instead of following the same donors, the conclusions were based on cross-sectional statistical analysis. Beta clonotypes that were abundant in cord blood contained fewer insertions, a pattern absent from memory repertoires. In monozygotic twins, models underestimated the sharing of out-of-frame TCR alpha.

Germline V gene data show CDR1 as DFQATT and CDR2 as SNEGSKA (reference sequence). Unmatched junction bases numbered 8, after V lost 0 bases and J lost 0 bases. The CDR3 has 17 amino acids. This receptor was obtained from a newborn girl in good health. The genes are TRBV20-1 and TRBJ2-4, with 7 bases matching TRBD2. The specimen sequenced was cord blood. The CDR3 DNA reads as TGCAGTGCTAGAGATGACCAGCGGGATCGAGCCAAAAACATTCAGTACTTC. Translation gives CSARDDQRDRAKNIQYF.